This entry lists 30 T cell receptor beta chains sequenced from one sample in a study of blood T cell repertoires in COVID-19 (dated by TCRdb to 2018 to 2021). Libraries were prepared through the immunoSEQ multiplex PCR assay. TCRdb stores this immuneACCESS table with in-frame sequences only. Part of the clones is absent; in the studies checked, under half of the shortfall reflects unresolved V genes, and no reason is known for the rest. The table for this sample lists 60,000 or so clones; 80% to 85% of them were counted only once. Jointly, the top ten make up around 13% of the sample. Sequencing was performed on peripheral blood. These receptors all stem from a woman older than 75 with acute or convalescent COVID-19.

The chain combines TRBV2 with TRBJ1-2; 7 nucleotides line up with TRBD1. V shed 4 bases, J shed 8 bases, and the junction held 10 bases outside the gene matches. The CDR3 has 14 amino acids. Germline values: CDR1 SNHLY, CDR2 FYNNEI. This CDR3 reads CASSGDGQVGGYTF. The CDR3 DNA follows: TGTGCCAGCAGTGGGGATGGACAGGTCGGCGGCTACACCTTC.

This sequence joins TRBV7-3 and TRBJ2-1; TRBD2 aligns across 15 bases. Germline CDR1 reads SGHTA; CDR2 reads FQGTGA. This CDR3 is built from 15 residues. After removal of 4 bases from V and 9 bases from J, the junction contained 4 bases not matched to a gene. The CDR3 is CASSWTSGGAGEQFF. For the CDR3, the DNA is TGTGCCAGCAGCTGGACTAGCGGGGGGGCCGGTGAGCAGTTCTTC.

The V gene is TRBV7-2, the J gene TRBJ2-5, with D perhaps given as TRBD1 or TRBD2 (6 bases each). The CDR3 sequence is 15 residues long. Trimming left V 5 bases short and J 4 bases short, with 17 bases between. Germline CDR1 SGHTA, CDR2 FQGNSA. The CDR3 bases are TGTGCCAGCAGCCTAGGGGGGCGGTCGACAGAGACCCAGTACTTC. Translating it yields CASSLGGRSTETQYF.

This chain connects TRBV24-1 to TRBJ1-1, with D possibly matching TRBD1 (5 bases). Trimming pared 4 bases from V and 1 base from J, leaving 6 bases between. The CDR3 consists of 13 residues. Germline V gives CDR1 KGHDR, CDR2 SFDVKD. CDR3 amino acids: CATSDDRNTEAFF. The CDR3 DNA sequence: TGTGCCACCAGTGACGACAGGAACACTGAAGCTTTCTTT.

V is TRBV10-3 and J is TRBJ1-3; tentatively, D is TRBD1 (5 bases). CDR1 is ENHRY, CDR2 SYGVKD, per germline. V dropped 10 bases and J dropped 4 bases, with 17 bases sitting between them. This CDR3 contains 14 residues. The chain's CDR3 is CASQDTTSGNTIYF. The CDR3 DNA reads TGTGCCAGCCAGGACACTACCTCGGGAAACACCATATATTTT.

V gene TRBV5-1 combines with J gene TRBJ1-5; D gene ambiguous. This CDR3 is 13 amino acids long. From germline, CDR1 is SGHRS and CDR2 YFSETQ. The V end lost 4 bases, the J end lost 4 bases, and 9 bases lay between the germline ends. The CDR3 reads CASSPHGNQPQHF. The CDR3, as DNA: TGCGCCAGCAGCCCCCACGGGAATCAGCCCCAGCATTTT.

The gene calls are TRBV24-1 and TRBJ1-1; a possible D gene is TRBD1 (6 bases). The CDR3 spans 15 residues. The V gene's germline CDR1 is KGHDR and CDR2 SFDVKD. V was clipped by 3 bases and J by 6 bases, with 16 bases between them. CDR3 region: CATSDPNRVPPEAFF. CDR3 bases: TGTGCCACCAGTGATCCCAACAGGGTCCCCCCTGAAGCTTTCTTT.

This chain connects TRBV10-3 to TRBJ2-3; 10 nucleotides agree with TRBD2. V dropped 5 bases and J dropped 3; count of bases not matched to a gene: 2. CDR3 size: 14 residues. Looked up from germline, CDR1 is ENHRY and CDR2 is SYGVKD. CDR3 in DNA: TGTGCCATCAGTCCTAGCGGGGGTACAGATACGCAGTATTTT. Translating gives CAISPSGGTDTQYF.

The table lists this clone with a few counts. The V gene is TRBV21-1, the J gene TRBJ1-5; the table's D call, TRBD1, was not checked against the DNA. TRBV21-1 is marked as a pseudogene. The CDR3 runs to 15 residues. In DNA form, the CDR3 reads TGTGCCAGCAGCAAAGTGACAGGGCGGCTTCAGCCCCAGCATTTT. Translated, it gives CASSKVTGRLQPQHF.

The chain carries TRBV4-1 and TRBJ2-3, with D uncertain. The length of the CDR3 is 12 residues. V was shortened by 0 bases and J by 8 bases, with 6 bases between the two germline ends. The germline V gene encodes CDR1 MGHRA and CDR2 YSYEKL. The CDR3 DNA reads TGCGCCAGCAGCCAAGAATACGGTACGCAGTATTTT. It encodes CASSQEYGTQYF.

This chain uses TRBV4-1 with TRBJ1-5; no reliable D call. CDR3 length equals 15 residues. Germline V CDR1 and CDR2: MGHRA, YSYEKL. V lost 0 bases to trimming and J lost 4 bases, with 10 bases between them. The CDR3 loop is CASSQDWQTNQPQHF. In DNA form, the CDR3 reads TGCGCCAGCAGCCAAGACTGGCAGACTAATCAGCCCCAGCATTTT.

The chain is built from TRBV5-6 and TRBJ1-6, with 10 positions matching TRBD1. V trimming: 0 bases; J trimming: 6 bases; junction bases outside the gene matches: 3. CDR3 length: 16 amino acids. CDR1 is SGHDT and CDR2 is YYEEEE in the germline V gene. CDR3 in amino acids: CASSLDGTGVNSPLHF. Written as DNA, the CDR3 is TGTGCCAGCAGCTTGGATGGGACAGGGGTTAATTCACCCCTCCACTTT.

The rearrangement joins TRBV9 to TRBJ1-2; TRBD1 matches 9 bases. After removal of 5 bases from V and 2 bases from J, the junction contained 7 bases not matched to a gene. Germline V lookup: CDR1 SGDLS, CDR2 YYNGEE. The CDR3 extends over 15 amino acids. As DNA, the CDR3 is TGTGCCAGCAGGCTCGGCGGGACAGGGAACTATGGCTACACCTTC. Encoded protein: CASRLGGTGNYGYTF.

This CDR3 is CASSSYLRQGTEAFF. In DNA form, the CDR3 reads TGTGCCAGCTCATCCTACTTAAGACAGGGTACAGAAGCTTTCTTT. V and J are TRBV18 and TRBJ1-1; 7 bases are shared with TRBD1. Germline lookup yields CDR1 KGHSH and CDR2 LQKENI. V lost 5 bases to trimming and J lost 8 bases; unmatched junction nucleotides: 14. The CDR3 loop spans 15 amino acids.

V usage is TRBV6-5 and J usage is TRBJ2-3, with D perhaps matching TRBD2 (5 bases). The germline CDR1 and CDR2 sequences are MNHEY and SVGAGI. This CDR3 spans 15 amino acids. Trimming removed 5 bases from V and 1 base from J, with 13 bases in between. Here the CDR3 reads CASSHLDGGTDTQYF. CDR3 DNA: TGTGCCAGCAGTCACCTCGACGGGGGCACAGATACGCAGTATTTT.

CDR3: CAISAGTGGDQPQHF. The CDR3 nucleotides are TGTGCCATCAGTGCCGGGACAGGGGGCGATCAGCCCCAGCATTTT. The gene calls are TRBV10-3 and TRBJ1-5, with TRBD1 identical over 12 bases. The germline gives CDR1 ENHRY, CDR2 SYGVKD. The J segment lost 5 bases and the V segment lost 4 bases, leaving 3 bases of the junction unmatched. The CDR3 runs 15 residues.

Comment on this clone: The junction shows a germline mismatch at one end, possibly a read error. V is TRBV7-9 and J is TRBJ1-6; D unclear. The CDR3 extends over 10 amino acids. The germline gives CDR1 SEHNR, CDR2 FQNEAQ (reference sequence). For the CDR3, the DNA is TGTGCCAGCAGCCCGGGTCATCTCGACTTT. This gives the protein CASSPGHLDF.

The genes are TRBV11-2 and TRBJ1-2; D perhaps matches TRBD1 (6 bases). CDR3 length equals 17 residues. The V gene lost 0 bases and the J gene lost 8 bases, with 22 bases spanning the gap. The germline gives CDR1 SGHAT, CDR2 FQNNGV. CDR3 in amino acids: CASSLDRGATTGKGYTF. The DNA of the CDR3 is TGTGCCAGCAGCTTAGATCGGGGGGCAACCACAGGGAAAGGCTACACCTTC.

This rearrangement joins TRBV5-4 to TRBJ2-2, with D possibly being TRBD2 (5 bases). Trimming removed 0 bases from V and 4 bases from J, with 16 bases in between. The length of the CDR3 is 17 residues. The germline V gene encodes CDR1 SGHNT and CDR2 YYREEE (reference sequence). The CDR3 region is CASSLAGVVGGTGELFF. The CDR3 DNA follows: TGTGCCAGCAGCTTGGCCGGTGTAGTTGGAGGCACCGGGGAGCTGTTTTTT.

This clone came up many times. The chain joins TRBV5-1 to TRBJ1-3; no reliable D call. Per germline, CDR1 SGHRS and CDR2 YFSETQ. The CDR3 loop spans 13 amino acids. Trimming removed 3 bases at V and 3 bases at J, with 7 bases between. The CDR3 region is CASSSPGGNTIYF. In nucleotides, the CDR3 is TGCGCCAGCAGCTCCCCCGGTGGAAACACCATATATTTT. Full variable domain (rest looked up from reference TRBV5-1 and TRBJ1-3): KAGVTQTPRYLIKTRGQQVTLSCSPISGHRSVSWYQQTPGQGLQFLFEYFSETQRNKGNFPGRFSGRQFSNSRSEMNVSTLELGDSALYLCASSSPGGNTIYFGEGSWLTVV.

The genes are TRBV6-1 and TRBJ1-3; no clear D gene. Germline V gene lookup returns CDR1 MNHNS and CDR2 SASEGT. The CDR3 length is 15 residues. V lost 2 bases, J lost 0 bases, and 8 bases lay in between. The CDR3 region is CASSEWADSGNTIYF. The CDR3 coding sequence is TGTGCCAGCAGTGAATGGGCAGACTCTGGAAACACCATATATTTT.

This clone was recorded only once. The same CDR3 can be traced to other DNA sequences in this sample. The rearrangement joins TRBV12-3 or TRBV12-4 to TRBJ2-7; TRBD2 might be the D (5 bases). V lost 3 bases and J lost 0, with 6 bases in between. The CDR3 contains 13 residues. The CDR3 DNA sequence: TGTGCCAGCAGTTTTCGGGGCTCCTACGAGCAGTACTTC. Translated: CASSFRGSYEQYF.

The genes are TRBV27 and TRBJ1-5, with D possibly being TRBD1 (5 bases). Trimming stripped 5 bases from V and 0 bases from J, with 14 bases between. This CDR3 comprises 16 residues. Germline values: CDR1 MNHEY, CDR2 SMNVEV (reference sequence). CDR3 bases: TGTGCCAGCAGTCAAGGATCGGGGGTTAGCAATCAGCCCCAGCATTTT. This encodes CASSQGSGVSNQPQHF.

This chain joins TRBV6-6 and TRBJ1-1, with 8 positions matching TRBD1. Trimming took 0 bases from V and 8 from J; bases not matched to a gene: 5. Germline CDR1 is MNHNY and CDR2 is SVGAGI (reference sequence). The CDR3 covers 14 residues. The CDR3 loop reads CASSYSGGDREAFF. The CDR3 coding sequence is TGTGCCAGCAGTTACTCGGGGGGGGACAGGGAAGCTTTCTTT.

This clone appeared a single time. V gene TRBV24-1 combines with J gene TRBJ2-3; 9 bases are a match to TRBD2. Trimming at V came to 4 bases and at J to 4 bases, leaving 14 bases not matched to a gene. The CDR3 sequence is 18 residues long. The germline V gene encodes CDR1 KGHDR and CDR2 SFDVKD. The chain's CDR3 is CATSDPGKTSGDSDTQYF. The CDR3 DNA is TGTGCCACCAGTGACCCTGGAAAGACTAGCGGAGACTCAGATACGCAGTATTTT.

This chain links TRBV21-1 with TRBJ2-7; the table assigns TRBD1, which was not confirmed against the DNA. TRBV21-1 is recorded as a pseudogene. The length of the CDR3 is 15 residues. The CDR3 DNA reads as TGTGCCAGCAGCTGGTTTGAGGGGGCCTCCTACGAGCAGTACTTC. Protein product: CASSWFEGASYEQYF.

The J gene is TRBJ1-2, the V gene TRBV28, with 9 bases aligning to TRBD1. Germline CDR1 MDHEN, CDR2 SYDVKM. The CDR3 totals 14 residues. J was trimmed by 4 bases and V by 4 bases; bases with no gene match: 4. CDR3 region: CASSSGQGPYGYTF. CDR3 DNA: TGTGCCAGCAGTTCCGGACAGGGGCCCTATGGCTACACCTTC.

This clone has only a few counts. This chain links TRBV19 with TRBJ1-4; 8 bases map to TRBD1. The V gene end was trimmed by 6 bases and the J gene end by 8 bases; junction bases not matched to a gene: 5. This CDR3 contains 13 residues. Looked up from germline, CDR1 is LNHDA and CDR2 is SQIVND (reference sequence). CDR3 protein: CASRWTGSEKLFF. DNA of the CDR3: TGTGCCAGTAGGTGGACAGGGTCCGAAAAACTGTTTTTT.

The chain joins TRBV5-1 to TRBJ2-1; 7 bases line up with TRBD1. This CDR3 region has 17 residues. J gave up 4 bases and V 3 bases, and 13 bases lay outside the gene matches. The V gene's germline CDR1 is SGHRS and CDR2 YFSETQ. The CDR3 loop reads CASSSSRGRSGYNEQFF. As DNA, the CDR3 is TGCGCCAGCAGCTCGTCAAGGGGGCGCAGTGGGTACAATGAGCAGTTCTTC.

Regarding this clone: The conserved final phenylalanine or tryptophan is absent from the CDR3, which likely points to a read error. It is unclear where the CDR3 begins or ends on the DNA, so no DNA is shown, and the CDR3 is as TCRdb lists it. The rearrangement uses TRBV9 and TRBJ2-7; the table's D gene call, TRBD2, was not cross checked with the DNA. The CDR3 region is 12 residues in length, termini included. Germline V gene sequence: CDR1 SGDLS, CDR2 YYNGEE. CDR3 loop: CASSVPRVRGFL.